The following is a TCR beta chain sequence with its context. TCRdb reprocessed the 5' RACE reads via MiXCR and lists one record per CDR3 protein. Among roughly 280,000 distinct CDR3 sequences, under 20% were seen once, and the ten largest hold 22%. The data stem from a study of T-cell memory formation after mild COVID-19. The V end was cut by 7 bases, the J end by 0 bases, with 14 bases between. Germline V CDR1 and CDR2: SGHRS, YFSETQ. The CDR3 loop spans 16 amino acids. The sequence derives from a man between 18 and 29 years old who had mild COVID-19 (a few samples of this study predate the infection). Cell type and time point are not known. The sequenced material came from PBMCs or a T cell subset sorted from them (not recorded which). V gene TRBV5-1 combines with J gene TRBJ2-6; D gene unclear. CDR3 in DNA: TGCGCCAGCGACAAACCCGGGCTCTCTGGGGCCAACGTCCTGACTTTC. It translates to CASDKPGLSGANVLTF.